These 3 T cell receptor beta chains came from one sample sequenced in a study of blood T cell repertoires in COVID-19. The method was immunoSEQ multiplex PCR; TCRdb's version includes in-frame clones alone and lacks a portion of them. The repertoire holds fewer than 350,000 clones, 80% to 95% seen once, with 6.5% to 8% in the top ten. Sample: peripheral blood. The receptors here all came from a woman aged 30 to 39 with COVID-19, enrolled during active disease.

This chain links TRBV5-8 with TRBJ2-5; D possibly corresponds to TRBD1 (5 bases). The CDR3 is 13 residues long. Germline-derived CDR1 and CDR2 are SGHTS and YDEGEE. Trimming cost V 5 bases and J 6 bases, with 14 bases left between them. CDR3 coding DNA: TGTGCCAGCAGAAGGGGCGTGAGTCAGACCCAGTACTTC. Protein sequence: CASRRGVSQTQYF.

The gene calls are TRBV10-3 and TRBJ2-7; 12 bases map to TRBD2. After removal of 2 bases from V and 5 bases from J, the junction contained 1 base not matched to a gene. The CDR3 extends over 14 amino acids. Per the germline V gene, CDR1 is ENHRY and CDR2 is SYGVKD. CDR3 coding DNA: TGTGCCATCAGTGAGGGACTAGCGGGAAACGAGCAGTACTTC. Residues: CAISEGLAGNEQYF.

The chain has TRBV15 and TRBJ1-2; perhaps TRBD1 as D (6 bases). Germline values: CDR1 LNHNV, CDR2 YYDKDF (reference sequence). CDR3 length equals 15 residues. The V and J ends lost 3 bases and 3 bases respectively, with 14 bases between them. The DNA for the CDR3 is TGTGCCACCAGCAGGCCAGGGGAGGGGCACTATGGCTACACCTTC. Translated, it gives CATSRPGEGHYGYTF.